These T cell receptor beta chains were read from a single sample in a study of T cell changes during pregnancy in multiple sclerosis. The data were produced by immunoSEQ multiplex PCR, yet TCRdb's version contains in-frame clones alone and is incomplete. Of around 69,000 clones listed, 90% are singletons. The sequences come from peripheral blood, collected in the second trimester of pregnancy. All receptors derive from a female donor in good health, enrolled as a control in a pregnancy study. Each CDR3 is given with its conserved first and last residue. Each record gives: J gene, clone size, V gene, D gene, CDR3 DNA, CDR3 protein. A D gene is named only where the DNA matches it firmly. Clone size is given for some rows only: seen once, a few or many times, or a class if the clone is expanded.

TRBJ2-7 once TRBV15 - TGTGCCACCAGCAGAGATCTCGGCGGCGAGCAGTACTTC CATSRDLGGEQYF
TRBJ2-1 once TRBV6-6 TRBD1 TGTGCCAGCAGTTACTTACAGGGGCCCTCGTACAATGAGCAGTTCTTC CASSYLQGPSYNEQFF
TRBJ2-3 - TRBV27 - TGTGCCAGCAGCCATTATCCGATAAGCATACGAAAGGGGGATACGCAGTATTTT CASSHYPISIRKGDTQYF
TRBJ2-1 - TRBV5-1 TRBD1 TGCGCCAGCAGCTTGGGGGGGACAGGTCTCAATGAGCAGTTCTTC CASSLGGTGLNEQFF
TRBJ1-2 - TRBV5-1 - TGCGCCAGCAGCCCGGCCAGGGGTTCTAACTATGGCTACACCTTC CASSPARGSNYGYTF
TRBJ2-1 - TRBV19 TRBD2 TGTGCCAGTAGTCCCCGGCTAGCGGCCTACAATGAGCAGTTCTTC CASSPRLAAYNEQFF
TRBJ2-3 - TRBV7-6 TRBD1 TGTGCCAGCAGCGAGGGACAGGGGACAGATACGCAGTATTTT CASSEGQGTDTQYF
TRBJ1-5 - TRBV28 - TGTGCCAGCAGTGTGGGGGGAACGGGAAAGCCCCAGCATTTT CASSVGGTGKPQHF
TRBJ1-1 few TRBV7-2 - TGTGCCAGCAGCTTATTAAGAGACATGAACACTGAAGCTTTCTTT CASSLLRDMNTEAFF
TRBJ2-1 once TRBV7-7 TRBD1 TGTGCTAGCGGTCAGACAGGGGCCACGTACAATGAGCAGTTCTTC CASGQTGATYNEQFF
TRBJ2-1 - TRBV5-1 - TGCGCCAGCAGCCCGAACTCAGGGATTACGTACAATGAGCAGTTCTTC CASSPNSGITYNEQFF
TRBJ2-2 - TRBV15 TRBD2 TGTGCCACGGGGGGGGAGACTGGCAACACCGGGGAGCTGTTTTTT CATGGETGNTGELFF
TRBJ1-1 - TRBV5-6 TRBD1 TGTGCCAGCAGCTTGGATACCGGGACAGGGAGAATGAACACTGAAGCTTTCTTT CASSLDTGTGRMNTEAFF
TRBJ1-5 - TRBV11-2 - TGTGCCAGCAGCCCCGGGACTGACTTTAGCAATCAGCCCCAGCATTTT CASSPGTDFSNQPQHF
TRBJ2-7 - TRBV28 TRBD1 TGTGCCAGCGAGGACAGGGGGATATACGAGCAGTACTTC CASEDRGIYEQYF
TRBJ2-2 - TRBV6-1 - TGTGCCAGCAGTGAACCCATAACTAGTTCTACCGGGGAGCTGTTTTTT CASSEPITSSTGELFF
TRBJ2-1 once TRBV2 TRBD1 TGTGCCAGCAGTCAAGGACAGGGGGGTTACAATGAGCAGTTCTTC CASSQGQGGYNEQFF
TRBJ1-1 - TRBV19 - TGTGCCAGTAGTAGACTCCGCGGTGATGAAGCTTTCTTT CASSRLRGDEAFF
TRBJ2-7 - TRBV6-4 TRBD2 TGTGCCAGCAGTGACTCTACGGGAGGGCCCAACGAGCAGTACTTC CASSDSTGGPNEQYF
TRBJ2-3 - TRBV7-9 - TGTGCCAGCAGCTTCGGGAGCCAGGATACGCAGTATTTT CASSFGSQDTQYF
TRBJ1-4 once TRBV10-3 TRBD1 TGTGCCACCACAGGGGGTAGCTTGGAGGATGAAAAACTGTTTTTT CATTGGSLEDEKLFF
TRBJ1-2 few TRBV19 - TGTGCCAGTAGTATAAGGGGCTATGGCTACACCTTC CASSIRGYGYTF
TRBJ2-7 - TRBV9 TRBD2 TGTGCCAGCAGCTCTTCTAGCGGGGCTTACTACGAGCAGTACTTC CASSSSSGAYYEQYF
TRBJ1-2 - TRBV28 - TGTGCCAGCGCGACAGGAGCTAACTATGGCTACACCTTC CASATGANYGYTF
TRBJ1-5 - TRBV6-1 TRBD1 TGTGCCAGCACCGGGACAGGGGTCGTCGGTCAGCCCCAGCATTTT CASTGTGVVGQPQHF
TRBJ2-3 - TRBV10-3 TRBD2 TGTGCCATCAGCGTTACTAGCGGGAGCGGCTTAGATACGCAGTATTTT CAISVTSGSGLDTQYF
TRBJ2-3 - TRBV5-1 - TGCGCCAGCAGCTTGGACTCGCCTGATACGCAGTATTTT CASSLDSPDTQYF
TRBJ1-4 - TRBV6-5 TRBD1 TGTGCCAGCAGTCTTGGACAGGGGTCCGTCCGGGTGTTTTTT CASSLGQGSVRVFF
TRBJ1-1 - TRBV27 TRBD1 TGTGCCAGCAGTTTATCAGGGACAGGGGGCAGGGCTGAAGCTTTCTTT CASSLSGTGGRAEAFF
TRBJ1-1 - TRBV15 - TGTGCCACCAGCAGAGACTATACCAGGGGGAACACTGAAGCTTTCTTT CATSRDYTRGNTEAFF
TRBJ2-2 once TRBV5-3 TRBD1 TGTGCCGGAATTCCAGGGGGCGGGGAGCTGTTTTTT CAGIPGGGELFF
TRBJ1-2 - TRBV9 - TGTGCCAGCAGCGTAGACAGGGAACATAACTATGGCTACACCTTC CASSVDREHNYGYTF
TRBJ2-3 - TRBV11-2 TRBD2 TGTTCAGGGAGGGAAAGCAGCACAGATACGCAGTATTTT CSGRESSTDTQYF
TRBJ2-2 - TRBV27 - TGTGCCAGCAGCTCACCCCGGCGGGCGACCGGGGAGCTGTTTTTT CASSSPRRATGELFF
TRBJ2-1 - TRBV4-2 TRBD2 TGTGCCAGCAGCCAAGAGAGCGGGGGGTTTGCCAATGAGCAGTTCTTC CASSQESGGFANEQFF
TRBJ1-1 - TRBV30 - TGTGCCTGGGACAGGCAGGCGAACACTGAAGCTTTCTTT CAWDRQANTEAFF
TRBJ1-5 - TRBV19 - TGTGCCAGTACGGACTTCGGTGACCATCAGCCCCAGCATTTT CASTDFGDHQPQHF
TRBJ2-7 - TRBV5-1 TRBD1 TGCGCCAGCAGCTCGAACCCGGGACAGGGGTTGCACGAGCAGTACTTC CASSSNPGQGLHEQYF
TRBJ2-5 - TRBV11-2 - TGTGCCAGCAGCAAGACGGGGTCCTTACAAGAGACCCAGTACTTC CASSKTGSLQETQYF
TRBJ2-3 - TRBV10-3 - TGTGCCATCAGTGAGTCGGCTACGGGGTATCCAGATACGCAGTATTTT CAISESATGYPDTQYF
TRBJ1-2 once TRBV7-2 - TGTGCCAGCAGCTTAGGCGGGGAGAACTATGGCTACACCTTC CASSLGGENYGYTF